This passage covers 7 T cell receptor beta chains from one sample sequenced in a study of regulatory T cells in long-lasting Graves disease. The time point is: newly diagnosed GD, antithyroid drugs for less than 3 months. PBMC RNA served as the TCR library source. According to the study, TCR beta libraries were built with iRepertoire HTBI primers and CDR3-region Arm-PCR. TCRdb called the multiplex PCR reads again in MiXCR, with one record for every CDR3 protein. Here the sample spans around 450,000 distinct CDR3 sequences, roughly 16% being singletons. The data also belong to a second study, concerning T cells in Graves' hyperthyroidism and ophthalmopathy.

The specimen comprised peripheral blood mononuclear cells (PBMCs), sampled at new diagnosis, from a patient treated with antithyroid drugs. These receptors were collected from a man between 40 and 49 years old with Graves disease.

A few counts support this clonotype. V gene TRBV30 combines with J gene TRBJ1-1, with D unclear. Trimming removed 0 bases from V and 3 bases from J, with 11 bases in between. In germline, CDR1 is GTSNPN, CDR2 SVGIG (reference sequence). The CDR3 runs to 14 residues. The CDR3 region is CAWSVRREDTEAFF. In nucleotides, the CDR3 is TGTGCCTGGAGTGTACGCCGGGAGGACACTGAAGCTTTCTTT.

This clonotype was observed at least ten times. CDR3 amino acids: CASSETPNTEAFF. In DNA form, the CDR3 reads TGTGCCAGCAGTGAGACACCGAACACTGAAGCTTTCTTT. The V gene is TRBV2, the J gene TRBJ1-1; D gene unclear. Germline V lookup: CDR1 SNHLY, CDR2 FYNNEI. The CDR3 has 13 amino acids. V dropped 3 bases and J dropped 1 base, with 6 bases sitting between them.

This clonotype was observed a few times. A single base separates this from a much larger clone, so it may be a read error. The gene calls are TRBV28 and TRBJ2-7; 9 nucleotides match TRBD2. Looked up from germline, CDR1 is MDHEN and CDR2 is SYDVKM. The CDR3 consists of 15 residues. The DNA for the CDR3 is TGTGCCAGCAGTTTACACGCGACTAGCGGCTACGAGCAGCACTTC. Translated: CASSLHATSGYEQHF.

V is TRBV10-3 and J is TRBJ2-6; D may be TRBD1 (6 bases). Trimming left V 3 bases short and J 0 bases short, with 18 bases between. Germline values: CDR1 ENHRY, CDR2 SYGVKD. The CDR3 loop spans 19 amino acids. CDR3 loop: CAISDPDSSTRSGANVLTF. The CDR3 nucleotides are TGTGCCATCAGTGACCCGGACAGCTCCACCCGCTCTGGGGCCAACGTCCTGACTTTC.

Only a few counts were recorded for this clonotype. The CDR3 sequence: CASSSRGTSGKAGRNEQFF. The CDR3 nucleotides read TGTGCCAGCAGTTCACGGGGGACTAGCGGGAAGGCGGGTCGGAATGAGCAGTTCTTC. This chain joins TRBV6-5 and TRBJ2-1; 13 bases line up with TRBD2. Per the germline V gene, CDR1 is MNHEY and CDR2 is SVGAGI. The CDR3 is made up of 19 amino acids. Losses at the gene ends were 4 bases for V and 7 bases for J; bases not matched to a gene: 16.

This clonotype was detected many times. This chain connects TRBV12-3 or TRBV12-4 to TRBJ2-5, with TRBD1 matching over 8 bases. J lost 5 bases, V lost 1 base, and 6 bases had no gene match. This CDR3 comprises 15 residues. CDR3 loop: CASSLGVRTGETQYF. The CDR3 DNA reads TGTGCCAGCAGTTTAGGGGTCCGGACAGGGGAGACCCAGTACTTC.

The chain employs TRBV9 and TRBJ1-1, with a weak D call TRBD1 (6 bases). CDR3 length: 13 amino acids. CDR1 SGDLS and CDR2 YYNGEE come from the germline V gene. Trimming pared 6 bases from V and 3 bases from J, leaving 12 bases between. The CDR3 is CASNKQGDTEAFF. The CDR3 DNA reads TGTGCCAGCAACAAACAGGGTGACACTGAAGCTTTCTTT.